This T cell receptor beta chain was profiled in a study of regulatory T cells in long-lasting Graves disease. Study conclusions and caveats: Persistent disease exhibited a predilection for TRBV28, TRBJ1-2 and TRBJ2-5. Newly diagnosed Graves' patients exceeded persistent ones in TCR diversity.

Ten or more counts support this clonotype. Its antigen remains unidentified. The time point here: persistent/refractory GD, antithyroid drugs over 5 years with positive TRAb. Scientists built the TCR library using RNA that was extracted from PBMCs. With EDTA tubes as the receptacles, about 9.2 milliliters of peripheral blood were drawn. Combining iRepertoire HTBI primers with Arm-PCR of CDR3 regions, the authors built TCR beta libraries. TCRdb re-called the multiplex PCR reads with MiXCR, one entry per CDR3 protein. The profile shows roughly 500,000 distinct CDR3 sequences, roughly 22% of them singletons. This CDR3 spans 16 amino acids. CDR1 is SQVTM, CDR2 ANQGSEA, per germline. The V end was cut by 4 bases, the J end by 0 bases, with 16 bases between.

The V and J genes are TRBV29-1 and TRBJ1-5; the D gene is possibly TRBD1 (5 bases). Sequenced material: peripheral blood mononuclear cells (PBMCs), taken when the disease was refractory, from a patient treated with antithyroid drugs. The origin of this receptor is a female donor with Graves disease. The CDR3: CSVVDSPGGSNQPQHF. The CDR3 DNA is TGCAGCGTTGTTGACAGTCCCGGGGGTAGCAATCAGCCCCAGCATTTT.